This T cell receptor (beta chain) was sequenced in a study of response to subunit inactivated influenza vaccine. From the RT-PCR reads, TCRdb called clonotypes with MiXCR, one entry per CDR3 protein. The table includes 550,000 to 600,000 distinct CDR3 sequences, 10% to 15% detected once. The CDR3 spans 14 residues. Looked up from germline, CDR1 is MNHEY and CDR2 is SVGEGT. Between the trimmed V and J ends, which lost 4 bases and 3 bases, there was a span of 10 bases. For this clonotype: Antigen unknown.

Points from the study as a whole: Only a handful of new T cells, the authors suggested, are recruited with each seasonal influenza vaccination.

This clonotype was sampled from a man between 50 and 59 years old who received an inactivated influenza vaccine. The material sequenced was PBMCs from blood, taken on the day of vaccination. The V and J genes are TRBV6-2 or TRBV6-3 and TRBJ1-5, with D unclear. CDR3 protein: CASSSDGLNQPQHF. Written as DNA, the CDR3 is TGTGCCAGCAGTTCGGACGGGCTCAATCAGCCCCAGCATTTT.